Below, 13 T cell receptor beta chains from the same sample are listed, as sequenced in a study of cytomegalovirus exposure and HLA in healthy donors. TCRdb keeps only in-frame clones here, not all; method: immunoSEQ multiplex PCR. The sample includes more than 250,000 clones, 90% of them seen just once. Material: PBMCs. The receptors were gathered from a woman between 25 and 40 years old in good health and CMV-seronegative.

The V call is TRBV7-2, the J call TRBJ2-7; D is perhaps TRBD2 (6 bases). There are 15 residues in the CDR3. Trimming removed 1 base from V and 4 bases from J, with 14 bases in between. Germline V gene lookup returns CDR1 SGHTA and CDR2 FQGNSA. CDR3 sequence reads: CASSLEGGNWYEQYF. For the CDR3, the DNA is TGTGCCAGCAGCTTAGAGGGCGGGAATTGGTACGAGCAGTACTTC.

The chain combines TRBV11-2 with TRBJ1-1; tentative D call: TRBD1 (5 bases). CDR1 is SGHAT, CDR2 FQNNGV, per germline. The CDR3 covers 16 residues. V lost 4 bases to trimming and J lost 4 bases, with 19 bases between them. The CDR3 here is CASSYSSGGYGTEAFF. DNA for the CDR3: TGTGCCAGCAGCTACTCAAGCGGGGGTTACGGCACTGAAGCTTTCTTT.

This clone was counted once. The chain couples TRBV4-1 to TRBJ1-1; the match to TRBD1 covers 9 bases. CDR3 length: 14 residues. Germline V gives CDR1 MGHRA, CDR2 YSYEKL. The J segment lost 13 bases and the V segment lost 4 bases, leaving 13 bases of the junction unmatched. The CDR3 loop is CASSPPGQGKGGFF. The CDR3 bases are TGCGCCAGCAGCCCCCCGGGACAGGGTAAAGGGGGTTTCTTT.

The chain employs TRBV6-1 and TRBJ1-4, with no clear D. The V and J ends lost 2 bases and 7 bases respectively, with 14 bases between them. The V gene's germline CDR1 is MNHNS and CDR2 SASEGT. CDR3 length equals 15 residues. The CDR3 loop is CASSERTGRVEKLFF. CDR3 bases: TGTGCCAGCAGTGAACGGACCGGGCGGGTTGAAAAACTGTTTTTT.

The CDR3 here is CASLDRGRSGYTF. The CDR3 bases are TGTGCCAGCCTGGACAGGGGTCGTAGTGGCTACACCTTC. The chain is built from TRBV6-6 and TRBJ1-2; 9 bases agree with TRBD1. Germline lookup yields CDR1 MNHNY and CDR2 SVGAGI (reference sequence). The junction had 8 bases not matched to a gene; V was cut back by 8 bases and J by 7 bases. This CDR3 region has 13 residues.

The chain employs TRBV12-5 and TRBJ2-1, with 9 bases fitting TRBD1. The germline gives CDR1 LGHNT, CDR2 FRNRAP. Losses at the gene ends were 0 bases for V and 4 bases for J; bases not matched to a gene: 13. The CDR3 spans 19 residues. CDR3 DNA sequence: TGTGCTAGTGGTTTGGTACGGAATGGGGGGACAGGGAGTTACAATGAGCAGTTCTTC. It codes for CASGLVRNGGTGSYNEQFF.

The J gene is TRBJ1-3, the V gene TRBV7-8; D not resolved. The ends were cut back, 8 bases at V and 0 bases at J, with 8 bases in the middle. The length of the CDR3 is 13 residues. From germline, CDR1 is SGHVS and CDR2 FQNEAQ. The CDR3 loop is CASVHGSGNTIYF. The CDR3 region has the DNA TGTGCCAGCGTACACGGCTCTGGAAACACCATATATTTT.

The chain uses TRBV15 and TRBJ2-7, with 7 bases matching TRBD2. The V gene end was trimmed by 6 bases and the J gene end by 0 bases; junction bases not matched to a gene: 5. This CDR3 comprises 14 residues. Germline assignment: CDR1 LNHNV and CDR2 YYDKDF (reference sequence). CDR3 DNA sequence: TGTGCCACCAGTCGGGGGGTAGGCTCCTACGAGCAGTACTTC. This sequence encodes CATSRGVGSYEQYF.

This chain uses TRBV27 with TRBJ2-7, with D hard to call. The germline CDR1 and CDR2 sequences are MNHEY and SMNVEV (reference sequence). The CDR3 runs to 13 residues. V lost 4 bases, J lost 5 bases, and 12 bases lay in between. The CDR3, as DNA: TGTGCCAGCAGTTATGGACCGGCCCACGAGCAGTACTTC. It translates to CASSYGPAHEQYF.

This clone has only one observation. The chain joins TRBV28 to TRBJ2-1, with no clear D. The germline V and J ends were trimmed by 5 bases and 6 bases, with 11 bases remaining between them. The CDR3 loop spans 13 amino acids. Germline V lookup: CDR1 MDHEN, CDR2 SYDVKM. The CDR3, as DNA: TGTGCCAGCAGTCCAATTTTATTCAATGAGCAGTTCTTC. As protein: CASSPILFNEQFF. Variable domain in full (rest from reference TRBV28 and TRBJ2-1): DVKVTQSSRYLVKRTGEKVFLECVQDMDHENMFWYRQDPGLGLRLIYFSYDVKMKEKGDIPEGYSVSREKKERFSLILESASTNQTSMYLCASSPILFNEQFFGPGTRLTVL.

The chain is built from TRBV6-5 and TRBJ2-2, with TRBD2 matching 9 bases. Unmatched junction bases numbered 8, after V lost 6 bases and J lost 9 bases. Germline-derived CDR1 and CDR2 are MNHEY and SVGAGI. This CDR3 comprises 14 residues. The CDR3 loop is CASSKETSGRELFF. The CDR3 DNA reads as TGTGCCAGCAGCAAGGAGACTAGCGGCCGGGAGCTGTTTTTT.

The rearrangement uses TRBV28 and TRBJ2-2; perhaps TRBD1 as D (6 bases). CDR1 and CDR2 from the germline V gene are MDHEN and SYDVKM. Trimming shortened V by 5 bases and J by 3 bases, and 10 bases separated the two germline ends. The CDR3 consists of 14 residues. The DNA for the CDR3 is TGTGCCAGCAGTCTCCGGACAGACACCGGGGAGCTGTTTTTT. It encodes CASSLRTDTGELFF.

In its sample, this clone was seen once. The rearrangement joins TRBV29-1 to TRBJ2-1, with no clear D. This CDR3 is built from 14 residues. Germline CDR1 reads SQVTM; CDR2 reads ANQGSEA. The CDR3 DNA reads TGCAGTACAAAACGAGGCGGATCCTACAATGAGCAGTTCTTC. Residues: CSTKRGGSYNEQFF.